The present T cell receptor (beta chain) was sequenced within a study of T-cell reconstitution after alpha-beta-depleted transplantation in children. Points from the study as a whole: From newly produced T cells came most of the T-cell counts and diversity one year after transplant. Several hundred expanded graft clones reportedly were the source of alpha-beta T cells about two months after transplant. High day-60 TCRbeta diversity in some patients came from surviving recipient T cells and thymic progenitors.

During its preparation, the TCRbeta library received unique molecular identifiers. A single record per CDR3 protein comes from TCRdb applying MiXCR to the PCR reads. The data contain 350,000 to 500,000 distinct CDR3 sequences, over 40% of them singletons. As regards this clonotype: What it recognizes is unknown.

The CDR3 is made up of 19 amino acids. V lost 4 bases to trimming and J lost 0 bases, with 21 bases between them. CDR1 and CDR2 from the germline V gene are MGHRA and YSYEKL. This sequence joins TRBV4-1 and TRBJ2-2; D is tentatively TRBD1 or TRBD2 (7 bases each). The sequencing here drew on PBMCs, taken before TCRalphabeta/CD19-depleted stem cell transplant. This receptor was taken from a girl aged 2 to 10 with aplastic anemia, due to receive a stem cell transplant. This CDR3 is CASSPWEGARRTNTGELFF. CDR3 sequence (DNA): TGCGCCAGCAGCCCCTGGGAGGGGGCAAGGCGGACGAACACCGGGGAGCTGTTTTTT.